This passage covers 27 T cell receptor beta chains from one sample sequenced in a study of blood T cell repertoires in COVID-19. Measured with immunoSEQ multiplex PCR; TCRdb has only the in-frame clones, and not every one. The table shows about 320,000 clones, with 89% occurring only once. Specimen: peripheral blood. These receptors were obtained from a woman aged 25 to 39 with COVID-19, enrolled during active disease.

The count of this clone is one. In DNA form, the CDR3 reads TGTGCCAGTCAGGCCTATGGCTACACCTTC. Translation: CASQAYGYTF. The chain links TRBV2 to TRBJ1-2; D is unclear. V lost 9 bases and J lost 4, with 6 bases in between. CDR1 is SNHLY, CDR2 FYNNEI, per germline. This CDR3 is built from 10 residues.

This chain's CDR3 is CASSPNGAEAFF. The CDR3 DNA follows: TGTGCCAGCAGCCCAAACGGAGCAGAAGCTTTCTTT. The V gene is TRBV5-4, the J gene TRBJ1-1, with D unclear. The CDR3 is 12 residues long. Looked up from germline, CDR1 is SGHNT and CDR2 is YYREEE (reference sequence). The V end was cut by 4 bases, the J end by 8 bases, with 12 bases between.

The chain has TRBV5-5 and TRBJ1-2; D is unclear. Per the germline V gene, CDR1 is SGHKS and CDR2 is YYEKEE (reference sequence). The CDR3 has 15 residues. The V end lost 0 bases, the J end lost 2 bases, and 11 bases lay between the germline ends. The chain's CDR3 is CASSLGSGANYGYTF. DNA for the CDR3: TGTGCCAGCAGCTTGGGGTCAGGTGCGAACTATGGCTACACCTTC.

The chain has TRBV6-2 or TRBV6-3 and TRBJ1-1; 9 bases match TRBD1. The CDR3 totals 16 residues. Trimming removed 2 bases from V and 4 bases from J; junction bases left unmatched: 8. The germline V gene encodes CDR1 MNHEY and CDR2 SVGEGT. CDR3 sequence: CASSYLGGQGATEAFF. The CDR3 region has the DNA TGTGCCAGCAGTTACCTTGGGGGACAGGGTGCCACTGAAGCTTTCTTT.

This rearrangement joins TRBV5-4 to TRBJ2-7; the match to TRBD2 covers 12 bases. J lost 5 bases, V lost 0 bases, and 12 bases had no gene match. Germline-derived CDR1 and CDR2 are SGHNT and YYREEE (reference sequence). This CDR3 is 18 amino acids long. The CDR3 spells CASSLGLSFLAGGNEQYF. The DNA for the CDR3 is TGTGCCAGCAGCTTGGGCTTGTCCTTCCTAGCGGGGGGGAACGAGCAGTACTTC.

This clone was found once. V gene TRBV5-6 combines with J gene TRBJ1-6; TRBD1 agrees at 7 bases. V trimming: 1 base; J trimming: 5 bases; junction bases outside the gene matches: 3. The CDR3 runs 15 residues. Germline assignment: CDR1 SGHDT and CDR2 YYEEEE. In DNA, the CDR3 is TGTGCCAGCAGCTTGAGGGGGACAGATAATTCACCCCTCCACTTT. Translation: CASSLRGTDNSPLHF.

The chain recombines TRBV5-1 with TRBJ2-7; the match to TRBD1 covers 12 bases. With V trimmed by 3 bases and J by 0 bases, 1 base remained unmatched. The CDR3 runs 15 residues. In germline, CDR1 is SGHRS, CDR2 YFSETQ. The CDR3 nucleotides read TGCGCCAGCAGCTGGGGACAGGGGGCCTCCTACGAGCAGTACTTC. Protein sequence: CASSWGQGASYEQYF.

The chain combines TRBV6-4 with TRBJ1-5; D is possibly TRBD1 (6 bases). The CDR3 has 16 residues. V was cut by 5 bases and J by 5 bases, with 19 bases left in between. Germline-derived CDR1 and CDR2 are MRHNA and SNTAGT. In DNA, the CDR3 is TGTGCCAGCAGTCCTCGGGAACAGGGAATAGATCAGCCCCAGCATTTT. It encodes CASSPREQGIDQPQHF.

This chain links TRBV3-1 (or the pseudogene TRBV3-2) with TRBJ1-1, with D maybe TRBD1 (6 bases). Germline CDR1 LGHDT, CDR2 YNNKEL (reference sequence). This CDR3 is 14 amino acids long. V gave up 6 bases and J gave up 6 bases, with 17 bases separating them. CDR3 DNA: TGTGCCAGCAGTACAGGGTCAGTAGGGTCTGAAGCTTTCTTT. Translated: CASSTGSVGSEAFF.

The gene calls are TRBV7-9 and TRBJ2-3, with 7 nucleotides matching TRBD1. The length of the CDR3 is 15 residues. Trimming cost V 3 bases and J 6 bases; bases outside gene matches: 9. Germline CDR1 is SEHNR and CDR2 is FQNEAQ (reference sequence). The CDR3: CASSLGAGTEDTQYF. The CDR3 DNA follows: TGTGCCAGCAGCTTGGGCGCCGGGACAGAGGATACGCAGTATTTT.

The chain has TRBV5-8 and TRBJ1-2; no firm D call. V lost 4 bases to trimming and J lost 5 bases, with 15 bases between them. The CDR3 has 14 amino acids. Germline CDR1 is SGHTS and CDR2 is YDEGEE. The CDR3 loop is CASSLVAQYYGYTF. In nucleotides, the CDR3 is TGTGCCAGCAGCCTCGTGGCCCAATATTATGGCTACACCTTC.

This clone has only a few counts. The junction differs from germline at one of its ends, possibly a read error. This rearrangement joins TRBV3-1 (or the pseudogene TRBV3-2) to TRBJ2-5; 8 bases map to TRBD1. The CDR3 has 16 amino acids. Germline lookup yields CDR1 LGHDT and CDR2 YNNKEL (reference sequence). The CDR3 region is CASTQPIGRGPSSPYF. The CDR3 region has the DNA TGTGCCAGCACCCAACCAATTGGCAGGGGGCCTTCTAGCCCGTACTTC.

This clone was found a few times. The gene calls are TRBV11-2 and TRBJ1-2, with D tentatively TRBD1 (6 bases). V was trimmed by 0 bases and J by 6 bases, leaving 17 bases between them. Per germline, CDR1 SGHAT and CDR2 FQNNGV. This CDR3 contains 16 residues. The CDR3, as DNA: TGTGCCAGCAGCTTAGACCCGGACAGAAGGGAGAATGGCTACACCTTC. It is translated as CASSLDPDRRENGYTF.

This chain uses TRBV18 with TRBJ1-1; D perhaps matches TRBD1 (6 bases). Germline V gene lookup returns CDR1 KGHSH and CDR2 LQKENI. The CDR3 length is 14 residues. Trimming stripped 3 bases from V and 4 bases from J, with 12 bases between. For the CDR3, the DNA is TGTGCCAGCTCACCGCGGGGGGCGCGCACTGAAGCTTTCTTT. Its translation is CASSPRGARTEAFF.

In its sample, this clone was seen once. The chain links TRBV7-9 to TRBJ2-5; D call uncertain. CDR3 length equals 15 residues. Trimming removed 2 bases at V and 5 bases at J, with 15 bases between. Germline V gene lookup returns CDR1 SEHNR and CDR2 FQNEAQ (reference sequence). In DNA form, the CDR3 reads TGTGCCAGCAGCTTATTGGTCCTACCCGGGGAGACCCAGTACTTC. Translated, it gives CASSLLVLPGETQYF.

The chain has TRBV7-2 and TRBJ1-1; 9 nucleotides agree with TRBD1. With V trimmed by 8 bases and J by 7 bases, 8 bases remained unmatched. The CDR3 consists of 13 residues. Germline V gene data show CDR1 as SGHTA and CDR2 as FQGNSA. The CDR3 nucleotides read TGTGCCAGCTCAAGAGACAGGGGGTTTGAAGCTTTCTTT. Its translation is CASSRDRGFEAFF.

The gene calls are TRBV5-1 and TRBJ2-7; TRBD1 agrees at 10 bases. There are 16 residues in the CDR3. V lost 0 bases and J lost 6; bases outside the gene matches: 9. CDR1 SGHRS and CDR2 YFSETQ come from the germline V gene. The CDR3 DNA sequence: TGCGCCAGCAGCTTGGTTCCGACAGGGGGCTTAGGCGAGCAGTACTTC. The encoded protein is CASSLVPTGGLGEQYF. Together with reference TRBV5-1 and TRBJ2-7, the CDR3 gives the full variable domain: KAGVTQTPRYLIKTRGQQVTLSCSPISGHRSVSWYQQTPGQGLQFLFEYFSETQRNKGNFPGRFSGRQFSNSRSEMNVSTLELGDSALYLCASSLVPTGGLGEQYFGPGTRLTVT.

The J gene is TRBJ1-1, the V gene TRBV11-2; 7 bases map to TRBD1. Germline trimming cut 0 bases from V and 6 bases from J; bases unmatched to any gene: 4. This CDR3 contains 14 residues. Germline CDR1 and CDR2: SGHAT and FQNNGV. The CDR3: CASSLETGSAEAFF. DNA for the CDR3: TGTGCCAGCAGCTTAGAGACAGGGAGCGCTGAAGCTTTCTTT.

The chain has TRBV7-9 and TRBJ2-1; D possibly corresponds to TRBD1 (6 bases). The CDR3 consists of 14 residues. CDR1 is SEHNR, CDR2 FQNEAQ, per germline (reference sequence). Trimming took 5 bases from V and 1 from J, leaving 9 bases between them. CDR3 region: CASSPDRSYNEQFF. Here the CDR3 DNA reads TGTGCCAGCAGCCCCGACAGGTCCTACAATGAGCAGTTCTTC. The full variable domain, in which reference TRBV7-9 and TRBJ2-1 provide the parts outside the CDR3, is DTGVSQNPRHKITKRGQNVTFRCDPISEHNRLYWYRQTLGQGPEFLTYFQNEAQLEKSRLLSDRFSAERPKGSFSTLEIQRTEQGDSAMYLCASSPDRSYNEQFFGPGTRLTVL.

The rearrangement links TRBV10-3 to TRBJ2-5; D remains unclear. Germline V gives CDR1 ENHRY, CDR2 SYGVKD. CDR3 length equals 13 residues. V gave up 3 bases and J gave up 2 bases, with 7 bases separating them. CDR3 residues: CAISDGLQETQYF. For the CDR3, the DNA is TGTGCCATCAGTGACGGTCTTCAAGAGACCCAGTACTTC.

J is TRBJ1-4 and V is TRBV5-1; D is perhaps TRBD1 (5 bases). Looked up from germline, CDR1 is SGHRS and CDR2 is YFSETQ. Trimming took off 7 bases at V and 8 bases at J, with 18 bases between the two ends. The CDR3 is 14 amino acids. CDR3 residues: CASRAEAGREKLFF. DNA for the CDR3: TGCGCCAGCCGCGCAGAGGCAGGGAGGGAAAAACTGTTTTTT.

The chain is built from TRBV7-9 and TRBJ1-2, with D perhaps matching TRBD1 (6 bases). Trimming left V 2 bases short and J 1 base short, with 17 bases between. The CDR3 is 17 residues long. Germline V gene lookup returns CDR1 SEHNR and CDR2 FQNEAQ (reference sequence). CDR3 sequence: CASSLLARGRGNYGYTF. For the CDR3, the DNA is TGTGCCAGCAGCTTATTGGCCAGGGGCCGGGGTAACTATGGCTACACCTTC.

The rearrangement links TRBV30 to TRBJ1-1; 9 nucleotides line up with TRBD1. CDR3 size: 13 residues. V trimming: 4 bases; J trimming: 10 bases; junction bases outside the gene matches: 10. Germline CDR1 GTSNPN, CDR2 SVGIG (reference sequence). This CDR3 reads CAWTILQGARAFF. CDR3 DNA sequence: TGTGCCTGGACTATCCTACAGGGGGCGAGAGCTTTCTTT. Full variable domain (missing parts from reference TRBV30 and TRBJ1-1): SQTIHQWPATLVQPVGSPLSLECTVEGTSNPNLYWYRQAAGRGLQLLFYSVGIGQISSEVPQNLSASRPQDRQFILSSKKLLLSDSGFYLCAWTILQGARAFFGQGTRLTVV.

This sequence joins TRBV6-1 and TRBJ2-7; D is perhaps TRBD1 (5 bases). CDR1 is MNHNS, CDR2 SASEGT, per germline. V was cut by 0 bases and J by 3 bases, with 9 bases left in between. The CDR3 covers 14 residues. The CDR3 sequence is CASSEAPRVYEQYF. The CDR3 coding sequence is TGTGCCAGCAGTGAAGCCCCCAGGGTCTACGAGCAGTACTTC.

This clone showed up just once. The chain links TRBV18 to TRBJ1-6; D unclear. Trimming removed 6 bases at V and 0 bases at J, with 12 bases between. The CDR3 has 16 residues. Germline CDR1 KGHSH, CDR2 LQKENI. The CDR3 is CASSDGWSSYNSPLHF. DNA of the CDR3: TGTGCCAGCTCTGATGGTTGGAGCTCCTATAATTCACCCCTCCACTTT. Drawing the rest from reference TRBV18 and TRBJ1-6, the complete variable domain is NAGVMQNPRHLVRRRGQEARLRCSPMKGHSHVYWYRQLPEEGLKFMVYLQKENIIDESGMPKERFSAEFPKEGPSILRIQQVVRGDSAAYFCASSDGWSSYNSPLHFGNGTRLTVT.

V gene TRBV7-9 combines with J gene TRBJ1-1; TRBD1 matches 7 bases. Germline CDR1 is SEHNR and CDR2 is FQNEAQ (reference sequence). This CDR3 is built from 13 residues. With 6 bases clipped from V and 9 bases from J, the junction kept 10 bases outside the gene matches. Written as DNA, the CDR3 is TGTGCCAGCAGTCAGGGACAGAGGAACCAAGCTTTCTTT. It is translated as CASSQGQRNQAFF.

CDR3: CAWSVTGERRTEAFF. The CDR3 DNA reads as TGTGCCTGGAGTGTAACCGGGGAGCGGCGCACTGAAGCTTTCTTT. This chain joins TRBV30 and TRBJ1-1; D is undetermined. Trimming stripped 0 bases from V and 4 bases from J, with 15 bases between. Germline assignment: CDR1 GTSNPN and CDR2 SVGIG (reference sequence). CDR3 length: 15 residues.